The rows below give T cell receptor beta chains drawn from one sample of a study of T cell repertoires in cytomegalovirus infection. TCRdb used MiXCR to reprocess the reads, holding one entry per CDR3 protein. This sample has approximately 590,000 distinct CDR3 sequences, with roughly 42% found just once. These TCRs' antigens remain unknown. Specimen: cultured PBMCs, collected from culture after CMV antigen stimulation. These receptors were taken from a human donor in good health (CMV status not recorded). Some clones in this sample may be carry-over from other donors' samples. The CDR3 runs from the conserved cysteine through the conserved F or W. The D gene is left open where the match is weak. The size of a clone is reported for some rows only, either as once, few or many, or as a class for expanded clones.

j_gene	d_gene	abundance	v_gene	CDR3aa	CDR3nt
TRBJ2-2	-	-	TRBV6-2/TRBV6-3	CASSYGVGTGELFF	TGTGCCAGCAGTTACGGGGTAGGCACCGGGGAGCTGTTTTTT
TRBJ2-2	-	-	TRBV7-7	CASRLEEGKDTGELFF	TGTGCCAGCAGGCTAGAGGAAGGGAAGGACACCGGGGAGCTGTTTTTT
TRBJ1-2	TRBD1	-	TRBV6-1	CASSETGDFQSYGYTF	TGTGCCAGCAGTGAAACAGGGGACTTTCAATCCTATGGCTACACCTTC
TRBJ2-1	-	-	TRBV6-5	CASSYSGVNEQFF	TGTGCCAGCAGTTACTCTGGGGTTAATGAGCAGTTCTTC
TRBJ1-1	TRBD1	-	TRBV12-3/TRBV12-4	CASSFRTGLNTEAFF	TGTGCCAGCAGTTTCAGGACAGGCCTGAACACTGAAGCTTTCTTT
TRBJ1-1	-	many	TRBV7-2	CASSYRVMAEAFF	TGTGCCAGCAGCTACAGGGTTATGGCTGAAGCTTTCTTT
TRBJ2-7	TRBD1	-	TRBV7-2	CASSRQGGDEQYF	TGTGCCAGCAGCCGACAGGGTGGTGACGAGCAGTACTTC
TRBJ2-1	-	many	TRBV7-2	CASGILYNEQFF	TGTGCCAGCGGGATTCTCTACAATGAGCAGTTCTTC
TRBJ2-2	-	-	TRBV2	CASRMYITGELFF	TGTGCCAGCAGAATGTACATCACCGGGGAGCTGTTTTTT
TRBJ2-3	-	few	TRBV7-9	CASSLTQSADTQYF	TGTGCCAGCAGCTTAACCCAGTCCGCAGATACGCAGTATTTT
TRBJ2-5	-	-	TRBV6-5	CASSYQRSQETQYF	TGTGCCAGCAGTTACCAACGGAGCCAAGAGACCCAGTACTTC
TRBJ1-1	-	-	TRBV11-2	CASSYRAHTEAFF	TGTGCCAGCAGCTACCGGGCGCACACTGAAGCTTTCTTT
TRBJ2-3	TRBD2	few	TRBV20-1	CSAPTSGSFGDTQYF	TGCAGTGCCCCGACTAGCGGATCTTTCGGAGATACGCAGTATTTT
TRBJ2-1	TRBD2	few	TRBV12-3/TRBV12-4	CASSNRRGLGRSEQFF	TGTGCCAGCAGTAACCGCCGAGGACTAGGACGTAGTGAGCAGTTCTTC
TRBJ1-2	TRBD1	few	TRBV6-6	CASSYWTGAGYTF	TGTGCCAGCAGTTACTGGACAGGGGCCGGCTACACCTTC
TRBJ2-3	-	many	TRBV7-2	CASSLVGRDTQYF	TGTGCCAGCAGCTTAGTTGGCAGAGATACGCAGTATTTT
TRBJ2-3	-	-	TRBV2	CATTEGAGASTDTQYF	TGTGCCACCACAGAGGGGGCGGGAGCTTCGACAGATACGCAGTATTTT
TRBJ1-2	-	few	TRBV12-3/TRBV12-4	CASGVGVRSANYGYTF	TGTGCCAGCGGGGTTGGAGTCAGGAGCGCTAACTATGGCTACACCTTC
TRBJ1-5	TRBD1	few	TRBV19	CASSIWTGDQPQHF	TGTGCCAGTAGTATCTGGACAGGGGATCAGCCCCAGCATTTT
TRBJ1-1	-	many	TRBV7-2	CASSFSLELITEAFF	TGTGCCAGCAGCTTTTCTCTAGAATTAATCACTGAAGCTTTCTTT
TRBJ2-7	-	few	TRBV20-1	CSASQTDGNYEQYF	TGCAGTGCTAGTCAAACAGACGGAAACTACGAGCAGTACTTC
TRBJ2-3	-	few	TRBV18	CASSAATSTDTQYF	TGTGCCAGCTCCGCGGCGACTAGCACAGATACGCAGTATTTT
TRBJ1-4	-	-	TRBV7-4	CASSLPREKLFF	TGTGCCAGCAGCTTGCCGCGTGAAAAACTGTTTTTT
TRBJ2-3	TRBD2	many	TRBV7-2	CASSLLAGVTDTQYF	TGTGCCAGCAGCTTACTAGCGGGAGTTACAGATACGCAGTATTTT
TRBJ2-7	-	-	TRBV10-3	CAIRTQGKSYEQYF	TGTGCCATCAGGACGCAGGGGAAGTCGTACGAGCAGTACTTC
TRBJ2-6	-	-	TRBV18	CASSPPGAYGANVLTF	TGTGCCAGCTCACCACCGGGGGCGTACGGGGCCAACGTCCTGACTTTC
TRBJ1-5	-	-	TRBV20-1	CSANRQANQPQHF	TGCAGTGCCAATCGACAGGCCAATCAGCCCCAGCATTTT
TRBJ2-7	-	-	TRBV7-9	CASSAGFSYEQYF	TGTGCCAGCAGCGCGGGATTCTCCTACGAGCAGTACTTC
TRBJ2-2	-	few	TRBV5-4	CASSLAGGFTGELFF	TGTGCCAGCAGCTTGGCCGGAGGGTTCACCGGGGAGCTGTTTTTT
TRBJ2-3	TRBD2	-	TRBV6-8	CASSKSGDGWVDTQYF	TGTGCCAGCAGTAAGAGCGGGGACGGATGGGTAGATACGCAGTATTTT
TRBJ2-5	-	-	TRBV9	CASSVRPQGRNEETQYF	TGTGCCAGCAGCGTAAGACCCCAGGGGCGGAACGAAGAGACCCAGTACTTC
TRBJ1-6	TRBD1	-	TRBV20-1	CSAIGTGNSPLHF	TGCAGTGCCATCGGGACAGGGAATTCACCCCTCCACTTT
TRBJ2-5	TRBD2	few	TRBV2	CASSGTSGGSQETQYF	TGTGCCAGCAGCGGTACTAGCGGGGGATCTCAAGAGACCCAGTACTTC
TRBJ2-3	TRBD1	few	TRBV20-1	CSALGQADDTQYF	TGCAGTGCTTTGGGACAGGCCGACGATACGCAGTATTTT
TRBJ2-7	-	-	TRBV28	CASRSPGRSSYEQYF	TGTGCCAGCAGGTCTCCGGGACGTAGCTCCTACGAGCAGTACTTC
TRBJ2-3	TRBD2	many	TRBV7-2	CASSLSGSATDTQYF	TGTGCCAGCAGCTTAAGCGGGAGTGCGACAGATACGCAGTATTTT
TRBJ2-3	-	few	TRBV7-2	CASSLYQSTDTQYF	TGTGCCAGCAGCCTCTACCAAAGCACAGATACGCAGTATTTT
TRBJ1-2	TRBD1	-	TRBV10-3	CAISKTGGQDYTF	TGTGCCATCAGTAAGACAGGGGGACAAGACTACACCTTC
TRBJ2-3	-	many	TRBV5-6	CASSLLTPENTDTQYF	TGTGCCAGCAGCTTGTTGACCCCCGAGAACACAGATACGCAGTATTTT
TRBJ2-7	-	few	TRBV12-3/TRBV12-4	CASSLGLVEQYF	TGTGCCAGCAGTTTAGGTCTAGTCGAGCAGTACTTC
TRBJ1-2	-	once	TRBV30	CAWTGVTNYGYTF	TGTGCCTGGACCGGGGTCACTAACTATGGCTACACCTTC
TRBJ2-1	TRBD2	-	TRBV6-1	CASISTGEGSYNEQFF	TGTGCCAGCATCTCCACGGGGGAGGGCTCCTACAATGAGCAGTTCTTC
TRBJ2-2	TRBD2	few	TRBV6-2/TRBV6-3	CASLAGHWSTGELFF	TGTGCCAGTCTAGCGGGGCACTGGAGCACCGGGGAGCTGTTTTTT
TRBJ2-3	TRBD2	-	TRBV10-3	CATRTSGRADTQYF	TGTGCCACCAGGACTAGCGGGAGGGCAGATACGCAGTATTTT
TRBJ2-5	-	many	TRBV7-2	CASSLTYQETQYF	TGTGCCAGCAGCTTAACGTACCAAGAGACCCAGTACTTC
TRBJ1-3	-	-	TRBV7-9	CASSWHQGTHTIYF	TGTGCCAGCAGCTGGCACCAGGGGACGCACACCATATATTTT
TRBJ2-4	-	-	TRBV29-1	CSARQANIQYF	TGCAGCGCCCGACAAGCCAACATTCAGTACTTC
TRBJ2-7	TRBD2	few	TRBV6-2/TRBV6-3	CASSYRTSERLLDEQYF	TGTGCCAGCAGTTACCGGACTAGCGAACGGTTATTGGACGAGCAGTACTTC
TRBJ2-5	TRBD2	-	TRBV7-2	CASTLRGGSEAQYF	TGTGCCAGCACCCTTCGGGGAGGGAGCGAGGCCCAGTACTTC
TRBJ2-2	-	few	TRBV11-2	CASSTRRGPVTGELFF	TGTGCCAGCAGCACTCGTCGGGGGCCCGTCACCGGGGAGCTGTTTTTT
TRBJ1-5	-	-	TRBV20-1	CSARAVDNQPQHF	TGCAGTGCTAGAGCGGTGGACAATCAGCCCCAGCATTTT
TRBJ2-1	-	-	TRBV2	CASTSGWGQFF	TGTGCCAGCACCTCCGGCTGGGGGCAGTTCTTC
TRBJ1-1	-	few	TRBV7-9	CASSLAVGTEAFF	TGTGCCAGCAGCTTAGCGGTAGGCACTGAAGCTTTCTTT
TRBJ1-5	-	-	TRBV2	CASSDGNNQPQHF	TGTGCCAGCAGTGACGGGAACAATCAGCCCCAGCATTTT
TRBJ1-1	-	-	TRBV6-2/TRBV6-3	CASSRDLREGTEAFF	TGTGCCAGCAGTAGGGATTTACGGGAGGGGACTGAAGCTTTCTTT
TRBJ2-3	TRBD2	few	TRBV6-5	CASSILAGGTDTQYF	TGTGCCAGCAGTATACTAGCGGGGGGCACAGATACGCAGTATTTT
TRBJ2-7	TRBD1	few	TRBV6-2/TRBV6-3	CASSLARTGAYEQYF	TGTGCCAGCAGTCTCGCGAGGACAGGGGCCTACGAGCAGTACTTC
TRBJ2-1	-	few	TRBV7-9	CASSPFTRSSYNEQFF	TGTGCCAGCAGCCCCTTCACTAGGTCTTCCTACAATGAGCAGTTCTTC
TRBJ2-7	TRBD1	few	TRBV7-9	CASSLTGTGNYEQYF	TGTGCCAGCAGCTTAACGGGGACAGGGAACTACGAGCAGTACTTC